The TCR beta chain described here comes from a study of regulatory T cells in long-lasting Graves disease. CDR3 regions were amplified by Arm-PCR using iRepertoire HTBI primers to build TCR beta libraries. TCRdb analysed the multiplex PCR reads with MiXCR anew, one entry per CDR3 protein. The data contain 200,000 to 250,000 distinct CDR3 sequences, roughly a fifth of them singletons. This clonotype has at least ten counts. This sample's time point: newly diagnosed GD, antithyroid drugs for less than 3 months. Preparation of the TCR library used RNA extracted from PBMCs. Trimming took 0 bases from V and 0 from J, leaving 18 bases between them. This CDR3 is 19 amino acids long. Germline values: CDR1 LGHDT, CDR2 YNNKEL (reference sequence). A further study also used this sample, focusing on T cells in Graves' hyperthyroidism and ophthalmopathy. From that study: Patients aged 18 to 65 with hyperthyroidism were newly diagnosed, with duration under 2 months. Most clonotypes that expanded in the thyroid above 0.001 also showed up in blood.

Sequenced here: peripheral blood mononuclear cells (PBMCs), sampled at new diagnosis, from a patient treated with antithyroid drugs. The sequence was collected from a woman in her 30s with Graves disease. The chain has TRBV3-1 and TRBJ1-3; maybe TRBD1 (6 bases). The chain's CDR3 is CASSQDRIRTARSGNTIYF. The CDR3 DNA follows: TGTGCCAGCAGCCAAGATCGAATCAGGACAGCCCGCTCTGGAAACACCATATATTTT.